The 12 T cell receptor beta chains presented below share a single source sample, sequenced in a study of T cell responses to AZD1222 COVID-19 vaccine. Produced via immunoSEQ multiplex PCR; TCRdb's table is partial and in-frame only. This sample yields roughly 170,000 clones, of which approximately 93% are seen a single time; approximately 0.97% belongs to the top ten. The sequences come from peripheral blood, collected on day 0 of AZD1222 vaccination. All receptors come from an adult in good health.

This clone appeared a few times. The V gene is TRBV4-2, the J gene TRBJ1-1; D may be TRBD1 (5 bases). In germline, CDR1 is LGHNA, CDR2 YNFKEQ. This CDR3 contains 17 residues. The V end lost 0 bases, the J end lost 4 bases, and 18 bases lay between the germline ends. CDR3 amino acids: CASSQDSDFLGGTEAFF. As DNA, the CDR3 is TGTGCCAGCAGCCAAGATTCGGACTTTTTGGGGGGCACTGAAGCTTTCTTT.

The rearrangement joins TRBV6-5 to TRBJ1-2; 7 nucleotides match TRBD1. The CDR3 spans 14 residues. Germline-derived CDR1 and CDR2 are MNHEY and SVGAGI. Losses at the gene ends were 9 bases for V and 4 bases for J; bases not matched to a gene: 11. This CDR3 is CAREGRGGGYGYTF. In DNA, the CDR3 is TGTGCCAGGGAGGGCAGGGGGGGTGGCTATGGCTACACCTTC.

The chain carries TRBV7-8 and TRBJ2-7, with TRBD1 matching 7 bases. The CDR3 contains 14 residues. Germline loops: CDR1 SGHVS, CDR2 FQNEAQ. The ends lost 8 bases at V and 6 bases at J; junction bases unmatched: 13. DNA for the CDR3: TGTGCCAGCTCCACCCAGGGGGTACCCGTCGAGCAGTACTTC. It encodes CASSTQGVPVEQYF.

The V gene is TRBV30, the J gene TRBJ2-1; 11 nucleotides agree with TRBD2. This CDR3 has 18 amino acids. J was trimmed by 3 bases and V by 0 bases; bases with no gene match: 10. The germline V gene encodes CDR1 GTSNPN and CDR2 SVGIG (reference sequence). The DNA of the CDR3 is TGTGCCTGGAGTGTTTTAGCGGGGGGGTCGTTGGGCTACAATGAGCAGTTCTTC. Its protein product is CAWSVLAGGSLGYNEQFF.

This chain connects TRBV11-1 to TRBJ1-1; unclear D gene. Trimming removed 2 bases at V and 1 base at J, with 8 bases between. Germline CDR1 SGHAT, CDR2 FQDESV (reference sequence). The CDR3 is 14 residues long. CDR3 amino acids: CASSLFSENTEAFF. The CDR3 nucleotides are TGTGCCAGCAGCTTATTTTCAGAGAACACTGAAGCTTTCTTT.

The chain couples TRBV9 to TRBJ1-1; D is uncertain. The CDR3 totals 14 residues. The V end was cut by 4 bases, the J end by 0 bases, with 10 bases between. Germline-derived CDR1 and CDR2 are SGDLS and YYNGEE. CDR3 region: CASSLNSMNTEAFF. The CDR3 DNA sequence: TGTGCCAGCAGCTTAAACAGCATGAACACTGAAGCTTTCTTT. Full variable domain (outside the CDR3, taken from reference TRBV9 and TRBJ1-1): DSGVTQTPKHLITATGQRVTLRCSPRSGDLSVYWYQQSLDQGLQFLIQYYNGEERAKGNILERFSAQQFPDLHSELNLSSLELGDSALYFCASSLNSMNTEAFFGQGTRLTVV.

This chain links TRBV3-1 (or the pseudogene TRBV3-2) with TRBJ1-5, with 7 bases that match TRBD1. Trimming took 3 bases from V and 0 from J; bases not matched to a gene: 11. The CDR3 contains 18 residues. CDR1 and CDR2 from the germline V gene are LGHDT and YNNKEL (reference sequence). The CDR3, as DNA: TGTGCCAGCAGCCAGTGGACAGGCGGTCCTTATAGCAATCAGCCCCAGCATTTT. Its translation is CASSQWTGGPYSNQPQHF.

The rearrangement uses TRBV21-1 and TRBJ1-1; the table calls TRBD1, which could not be checked here. TRBV21-1 is designated a pseudogene. The CDR3 runs to 17 residues. The CDR3 bases are TGTGCCAGCAGCACCGGAATCAGAAAGGGGCTGTACACTGAAGCTTTCTTT. It yields the protein CASSTGIRKGLYTEAFF.

The rearrangement joins TRBV19 to TRBJ1-4, with unresolved D. Deletions cut 5 bases from V and 0 bases from J, with 13 bases between. Germline V gene lookup returns CDR1 LNHDA and CDR2 SQIVND (reference sequence). This CDR3 region has 16 residues. In nucleotides, the CDR3 is TGTGCCAGTAGTGAGGGTTGGCGTACAACTAATGAAAAACTGTTTTTT. Its translation is CASSEGWRTTNEKLFF.

V gene TRBV7-2 combines with J gene TRBJ1-6; D not resolved. CDR3 length: 17 amino acids. Germline assignment: CDR1 SGHTA and CDR2 FQGNSA. The germline V and J ends were trimmed by 2 bases and 0 bases, with 11 bases remaining between them. The CDR3 reads CASSLMRESSYNSPLHF. The CDR3 DNA reads as TGTGCCAGCAGCTTAATGAGGGAGAGCTCCTATAATTCACCCCTCCACTTT.

The chain joins TRBV11-3 to TRBJ2-7; TRBD2 matches 7 bases. This CDR3 contains 12 residues. The ends lost 4 bases at V and 6 bases at J; junction bases unmatched: 3. Germline values: CDR1 SGHNT, CDR2 YENEEA. The chain's CDR3 is CASSSPGGEQYF. In DNA form, the CDR3 reads TGTGCCAGCAGCTCCCCGGGGGGCGAGCAGTACTTC.

The rearrangement joins TRBV28 to TRBJ2-7; D possibly matches TRBD1 or TRBD2 (5 bases each). The V end was cut by 6 bases, the J end by 7 bases, with 19 bases between. CDR3 length: 14 residues. Germline V gene sequence: CDR1 MDHEN, CDR2 SYDVKM. The CDR3 sequence: CASRRRGLWGEQYF. The CDR3 DNA follows: TGTGCCAGCAGGAGAAGAGGCCTTTGGGGGGAGCAGTACTTC.